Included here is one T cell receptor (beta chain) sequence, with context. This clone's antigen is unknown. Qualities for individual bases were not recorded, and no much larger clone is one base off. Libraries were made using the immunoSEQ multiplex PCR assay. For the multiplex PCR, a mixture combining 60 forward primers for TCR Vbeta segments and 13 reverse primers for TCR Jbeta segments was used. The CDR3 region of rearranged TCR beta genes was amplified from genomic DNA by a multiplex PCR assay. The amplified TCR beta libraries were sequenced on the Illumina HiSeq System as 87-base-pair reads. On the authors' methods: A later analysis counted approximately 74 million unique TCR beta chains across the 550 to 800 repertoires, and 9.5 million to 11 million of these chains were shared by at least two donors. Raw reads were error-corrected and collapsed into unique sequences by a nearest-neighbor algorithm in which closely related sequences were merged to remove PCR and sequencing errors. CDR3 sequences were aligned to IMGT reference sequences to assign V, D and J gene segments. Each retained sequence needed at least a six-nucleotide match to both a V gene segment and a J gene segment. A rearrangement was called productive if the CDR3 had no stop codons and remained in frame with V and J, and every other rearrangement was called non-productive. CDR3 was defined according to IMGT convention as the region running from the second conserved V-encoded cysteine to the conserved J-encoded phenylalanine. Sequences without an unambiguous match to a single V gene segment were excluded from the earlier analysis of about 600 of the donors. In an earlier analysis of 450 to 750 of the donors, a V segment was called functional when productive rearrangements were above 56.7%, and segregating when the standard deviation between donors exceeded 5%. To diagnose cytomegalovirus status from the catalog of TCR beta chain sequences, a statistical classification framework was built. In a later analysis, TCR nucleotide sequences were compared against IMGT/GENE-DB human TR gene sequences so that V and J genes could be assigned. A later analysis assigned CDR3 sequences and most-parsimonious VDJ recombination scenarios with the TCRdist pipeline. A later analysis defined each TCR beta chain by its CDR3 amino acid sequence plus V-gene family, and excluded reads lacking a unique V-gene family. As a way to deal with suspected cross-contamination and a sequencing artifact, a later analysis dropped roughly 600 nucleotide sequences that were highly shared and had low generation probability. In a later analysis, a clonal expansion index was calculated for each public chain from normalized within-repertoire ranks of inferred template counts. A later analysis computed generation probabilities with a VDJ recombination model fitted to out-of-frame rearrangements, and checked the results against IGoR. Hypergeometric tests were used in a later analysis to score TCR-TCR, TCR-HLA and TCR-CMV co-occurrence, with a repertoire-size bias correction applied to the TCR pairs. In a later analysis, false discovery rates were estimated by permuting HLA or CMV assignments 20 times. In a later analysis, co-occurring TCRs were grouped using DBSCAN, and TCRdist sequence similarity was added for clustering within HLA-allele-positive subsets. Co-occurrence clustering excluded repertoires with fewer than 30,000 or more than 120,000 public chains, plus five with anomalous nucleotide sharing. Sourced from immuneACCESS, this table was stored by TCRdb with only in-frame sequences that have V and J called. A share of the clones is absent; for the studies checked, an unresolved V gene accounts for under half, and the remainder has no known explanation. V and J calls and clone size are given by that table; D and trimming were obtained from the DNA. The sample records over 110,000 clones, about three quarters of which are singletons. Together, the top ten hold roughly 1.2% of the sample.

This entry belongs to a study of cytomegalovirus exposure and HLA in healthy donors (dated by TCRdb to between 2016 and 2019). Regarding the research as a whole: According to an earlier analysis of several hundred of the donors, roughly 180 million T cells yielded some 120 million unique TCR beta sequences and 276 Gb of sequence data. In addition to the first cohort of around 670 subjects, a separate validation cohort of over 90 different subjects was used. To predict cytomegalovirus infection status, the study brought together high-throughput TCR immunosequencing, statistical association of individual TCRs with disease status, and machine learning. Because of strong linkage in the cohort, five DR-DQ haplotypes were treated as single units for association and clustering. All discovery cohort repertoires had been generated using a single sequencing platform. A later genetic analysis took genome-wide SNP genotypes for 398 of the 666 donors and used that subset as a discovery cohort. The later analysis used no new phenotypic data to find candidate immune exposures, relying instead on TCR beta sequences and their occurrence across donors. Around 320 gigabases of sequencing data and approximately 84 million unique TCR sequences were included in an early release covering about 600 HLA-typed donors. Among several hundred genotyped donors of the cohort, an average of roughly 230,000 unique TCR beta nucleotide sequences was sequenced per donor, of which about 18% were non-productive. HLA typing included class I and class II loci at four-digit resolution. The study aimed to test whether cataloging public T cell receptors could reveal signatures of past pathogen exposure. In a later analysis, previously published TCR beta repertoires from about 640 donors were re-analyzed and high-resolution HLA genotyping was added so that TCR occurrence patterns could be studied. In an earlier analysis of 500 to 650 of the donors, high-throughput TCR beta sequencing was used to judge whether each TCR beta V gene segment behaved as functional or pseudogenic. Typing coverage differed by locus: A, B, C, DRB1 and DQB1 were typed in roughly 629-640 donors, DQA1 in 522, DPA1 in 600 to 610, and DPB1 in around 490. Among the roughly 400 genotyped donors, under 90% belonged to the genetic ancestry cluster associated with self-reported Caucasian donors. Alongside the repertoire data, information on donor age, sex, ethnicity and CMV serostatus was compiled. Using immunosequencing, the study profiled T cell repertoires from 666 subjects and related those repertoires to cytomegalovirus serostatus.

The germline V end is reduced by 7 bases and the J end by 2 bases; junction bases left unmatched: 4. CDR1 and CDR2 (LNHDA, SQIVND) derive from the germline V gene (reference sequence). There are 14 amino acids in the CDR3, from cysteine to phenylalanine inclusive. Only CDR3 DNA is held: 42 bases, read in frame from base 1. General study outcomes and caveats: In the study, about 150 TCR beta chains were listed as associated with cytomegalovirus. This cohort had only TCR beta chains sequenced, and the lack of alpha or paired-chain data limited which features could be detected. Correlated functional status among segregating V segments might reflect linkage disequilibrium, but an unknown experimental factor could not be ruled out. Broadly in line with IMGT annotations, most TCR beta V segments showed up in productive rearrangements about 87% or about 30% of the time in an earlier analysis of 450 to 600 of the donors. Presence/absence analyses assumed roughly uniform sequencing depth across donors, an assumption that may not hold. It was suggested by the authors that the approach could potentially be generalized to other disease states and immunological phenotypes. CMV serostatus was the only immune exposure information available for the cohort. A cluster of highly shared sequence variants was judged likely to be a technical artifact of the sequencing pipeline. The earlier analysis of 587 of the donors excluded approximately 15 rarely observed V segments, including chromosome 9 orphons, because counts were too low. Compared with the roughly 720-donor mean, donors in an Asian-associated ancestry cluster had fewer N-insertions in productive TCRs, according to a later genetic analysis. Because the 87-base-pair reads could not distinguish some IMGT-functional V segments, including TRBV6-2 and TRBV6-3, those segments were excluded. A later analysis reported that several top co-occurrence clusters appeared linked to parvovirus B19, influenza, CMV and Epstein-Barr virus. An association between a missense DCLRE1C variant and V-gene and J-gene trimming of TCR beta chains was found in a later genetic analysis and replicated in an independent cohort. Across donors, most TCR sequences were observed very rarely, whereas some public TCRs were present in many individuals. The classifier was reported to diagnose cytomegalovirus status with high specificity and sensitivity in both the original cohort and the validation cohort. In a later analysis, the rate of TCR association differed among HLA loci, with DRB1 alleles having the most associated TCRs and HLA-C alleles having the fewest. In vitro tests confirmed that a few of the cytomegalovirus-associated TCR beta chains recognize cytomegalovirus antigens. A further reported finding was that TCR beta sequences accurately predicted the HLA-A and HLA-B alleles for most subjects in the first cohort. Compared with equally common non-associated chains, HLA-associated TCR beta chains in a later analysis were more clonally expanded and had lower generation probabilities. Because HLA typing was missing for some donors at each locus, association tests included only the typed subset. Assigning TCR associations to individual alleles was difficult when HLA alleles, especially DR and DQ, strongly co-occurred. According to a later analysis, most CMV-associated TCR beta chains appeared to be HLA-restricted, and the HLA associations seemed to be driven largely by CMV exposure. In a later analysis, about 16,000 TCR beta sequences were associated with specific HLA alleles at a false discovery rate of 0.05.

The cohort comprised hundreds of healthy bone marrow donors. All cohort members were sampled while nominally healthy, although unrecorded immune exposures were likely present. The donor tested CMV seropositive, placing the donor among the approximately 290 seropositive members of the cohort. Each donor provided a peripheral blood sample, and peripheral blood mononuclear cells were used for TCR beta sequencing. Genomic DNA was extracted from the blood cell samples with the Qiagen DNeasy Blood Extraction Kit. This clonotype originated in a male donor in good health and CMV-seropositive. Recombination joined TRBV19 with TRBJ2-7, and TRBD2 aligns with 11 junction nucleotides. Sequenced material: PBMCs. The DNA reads TGTGCCAGTAACGTAGCGGGAGGGCCCTACGAGCAGTACTTC. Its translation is CASNVAGGPYEQYF.